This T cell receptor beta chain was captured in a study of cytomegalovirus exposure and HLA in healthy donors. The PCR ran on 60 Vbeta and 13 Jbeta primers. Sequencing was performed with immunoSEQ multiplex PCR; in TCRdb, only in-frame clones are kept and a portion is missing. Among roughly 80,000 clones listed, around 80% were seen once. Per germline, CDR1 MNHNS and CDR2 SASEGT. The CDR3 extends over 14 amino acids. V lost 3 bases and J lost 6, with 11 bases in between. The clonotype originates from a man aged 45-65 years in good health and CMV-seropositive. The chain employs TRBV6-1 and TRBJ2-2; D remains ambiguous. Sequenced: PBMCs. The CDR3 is CASSDFVGAGELFF. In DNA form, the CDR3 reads TGTGCCAGCAGTGACTTTGTCGGAGCCGGGGAGCTGTTTTTT.